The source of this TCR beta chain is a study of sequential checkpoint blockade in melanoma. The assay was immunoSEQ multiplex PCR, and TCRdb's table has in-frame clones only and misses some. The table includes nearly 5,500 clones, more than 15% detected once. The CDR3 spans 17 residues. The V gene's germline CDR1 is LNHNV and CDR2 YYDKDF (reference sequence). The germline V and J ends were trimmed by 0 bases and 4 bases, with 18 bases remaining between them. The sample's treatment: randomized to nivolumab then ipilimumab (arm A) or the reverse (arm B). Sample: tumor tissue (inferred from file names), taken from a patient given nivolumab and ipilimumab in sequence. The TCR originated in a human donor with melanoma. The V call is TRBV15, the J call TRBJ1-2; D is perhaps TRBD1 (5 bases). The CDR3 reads CATSRDGVWGSLYGYTF. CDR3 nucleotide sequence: TGTGCCACCAGCAGAGATGGGGTCTGGGGCAGTCTCTATGGCTACACCTTC.